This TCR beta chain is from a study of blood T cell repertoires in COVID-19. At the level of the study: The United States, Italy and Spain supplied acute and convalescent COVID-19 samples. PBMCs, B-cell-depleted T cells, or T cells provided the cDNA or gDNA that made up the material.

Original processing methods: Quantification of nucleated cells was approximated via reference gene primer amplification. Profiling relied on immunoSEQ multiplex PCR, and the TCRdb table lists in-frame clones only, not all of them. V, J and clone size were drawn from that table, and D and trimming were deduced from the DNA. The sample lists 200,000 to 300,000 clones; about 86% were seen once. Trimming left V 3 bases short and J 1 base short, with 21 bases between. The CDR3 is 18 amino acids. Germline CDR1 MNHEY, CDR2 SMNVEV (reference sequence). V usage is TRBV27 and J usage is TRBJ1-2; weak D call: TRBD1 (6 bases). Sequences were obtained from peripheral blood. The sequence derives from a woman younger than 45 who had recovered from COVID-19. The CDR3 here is CASSFGSGGVGNNYGYTF. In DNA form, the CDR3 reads TGTGCCAGCAGTTTTGGGTCGGGGGGCGTGGGAAATAACTATGGCTACACCTTC.